This is a list of T cell receptor beta chains from one sample in a study of shared clonotypes between healthy human individuals. The data were produced by immunoSEQ multiplex PCR, yet TCRdb's version contains in-frame clones alone and is incomplete. The data hold approximately 500,000 clones, with 70% to 80% observed a single time. Sequencing was done on a sample of PBMCs. All receptors derive from a woman aged 40-49 years in good health. Some clones in this sample may be carry-over from other donors' samples. CDR3s include the opening cysteine and the closing phenylalanine or tryptophan. Each record gives: V gene, D gene, J gene, clone size, CDR3 protein, CDR3 DNA. The D gene is left open where the match is weak. Only part of the rows carry a size: once, few, many, or a class if the clone is expanded.

V gene: TRBV2
D gene: TRBD2
J gene: TRBJ2-1
clone size: -
CDR3 protein: CASRRLAAYNEQFF
CDR3 DNA: TGTGCCAGCAGACGACTAGCGGCATACAATGAGCAGTTCTTC

V gene: TRBV5-4
D gene: -
J gene: TRBJ1-1
clone size: -
CDR3 protein: CASSLGTQKAFF
CDR3 DNA: TGTGCCAGCAGCCTGGGCACACAGAAAGCTTTCTTT

V gene: TRBV7-9
D gene: -
J gene: TRBJ2-7
clone size: -
CDR3 protein: CASSLPLAPYEQYF
CDR3 DNA: TGTGCCAGCAGCCTCCCTTTAGCACCCTACGAGCAGTACTTC

V gene: TRBV18
D gene: -
J gene: TRBJ2-7
clone size: -
CDR3 protein: CASSRDFNSYEQYF
CDR3 DNA: TGTGCCAGCTCGAGGGACTTCAATTCCTACGAGCAGTACTTC

V gene: TRBV10-3
D gene: TRBD1
J gene: TRBJ2-7
clone size: -
CDR3 protein: CASTQGQGTYEQYF
CDR3 DNA: TGTGCCAGCACACAGGGACAGGGGACCTACGAGCAGTACTTC

V gene: TRBV7-9
D gene: TRBD1
J gene: TRBJ1-2
clone size: -
CDR3 protein: CASSPGQGDGYTF
CDR3 DNA: TGTGCCAGCAGCCCGGGACAGGGAGATGGCTACACCTTC

V gene: TRBV11-2
D gene: -
J gene: TRBJ1-3
clone size: -
CDR3 protein: CASSPRQVGNTIYF
CDR3 DNA: TGTGCCAGCAGCCCCAGACAGGTTGGAAACACCATATATTTT

V gene: TRBV5-4
D gene: -
J gene: TRBJ2-3
clone size: -
CDR3 protein: CASSLDPADTQYF
CDR3 DNA: TGTGCCAGCAGCCTGGACCCCGCAGATACGCAGTATTTT

V gene: TRBV19
D gene: -
J gene: TRBJ1-2
clone size: -
CDR3 protein: CASSIYGYGYTF
CDR3 DNA: TGTGCCAGTAGTATTTATGGGTATGGCTACACCTTC

V gene: TRBV28
D gene: -
J gene: TRBJ2-7
clone size: -
CDR3 protein: CASSSPGRSEQYF
CDR3 DNA: TGTGCCAGCAGTTCCCCAGGACGAAGCGAGCAGTACTTC

V gene: TRBV6-4
D gene: -
J gene: TRBJ2-2
clone size: once
CDR3 protein: CASSGTNTGELFF
CDR3 DNA: TGTGCCAGCAGTGGAACGAACACCGGGGAGCTGTTTTTT

V gene: TRBV25-1
D gene: -
J gene: TRBJ1-2
clone size: -
CDR3 protein: CASSGFYGYTF
CDR3 DNA: TGTGCCAGCAGTGGATTCTATGGCTACACCTTC

V gene: TRBV4-3
D gene: TRBD1
J gene: TRBJ2-7
clone size: once
CDR3 protein: CASSQVENRGSYEQYF
CDR3 DNA: TGCGCCAGCAGCCAAGTCGAAAACAGGGGTTCGTACGAGCAGTACTTC

V gene: TRBV2
D gene: TRBD1
J gene: TRBJ2-3
clone size: -
CDR3 protein: CAGTRGPQGTDTQYF
CDR3 DNA: TGTGCCGGGACCCGAGGGCCACAGGGGACAGATACGCAGTATTTT

V gene: TRBV4-3
D gene: -
J gene: TRBJ2-2
clone size: once
CDR3 protein: CASSQGHTGELFF
CDR3 DNA: TGCGCCAGCAGCCAGGGGCATACCGGGGAGCTGTTTTTT

V gene: TRBV19
D gene: -
J gene: TRBJ2-7
clone size: few
CDR3 protein: CASSRGYEQYF
CDR3 DNA: TGTGCCAGCTCGAGGGGCTACGAGCAGTACTTC

V gene: TRBV4-2
D gene: TRBD1
J gene: TRBJ1-2
clone size: -
CDR3 protein: CASSRPDRGNYGYTF
CDR3 DNA: TGTGCCAGCAGCCGACCGGACAGGGGTAACTATGGCTACACCTTC

V gene: TRBV25-1
D gene: -
J gene: TRBJ2-3
clone size: -
CDR3 protein: CATMGLASRTDTQYF
CDR3 DNA: TGTGCCACTATGGGTCTAGCCTCTCGCACAGATACGCAGTATTTT

V gene: TRBV7-2
D gene: TRBD1
J gene: TRBJ1-5
clone size: -
CDR3 protein: CASSLAGGGNQPQHF
CDR3 DNA: TGTGCCAGCAGCTTAGCAGGGGGCGGCAATCAGCCCCAGCATTTT

V gene: TRBV6-6
D gene: -
J gene: TRBJ1-2
clone size: -
CDR3 protein: CASSPTQGSRGYTF
CDR3 DNA: TGTGCCAGCAGCCCTACCCAGGGTTCTCGGGGCTACACCTTC

V gene: TRBV5-1
D gene: -
J gene: TRBJ2-1
clone size: once
CDR3 protein: CASSLKRDSYNEQFF
CDR3 DNA: TGCGCCAGCAGCTTGAAGCGAGACTCCTACAATGAGCAGTTCTTC

V gene: TRBV7-9
D gene: TRBD2
J gene: TRBJ2-5
clone size: once
CDR3 protein: CASSFVGRGQETQYF
CDR3 DNA: TGTGCCAGCAGCTTCGTCGGGAGGGGGCAAGAGACCCAGTACTTC

V gene: TRBV4-3
D gene: TRBD2
J gene: TRBJ2-1
clone size: -
CDR3 protein: CASSQDGTSGSQFF
CDR3 DNA: TGCGCCAGCAGCCAAGATGGGACTAGCGGGAGTCAGTTCTTC

V gene: TRBV6-4
D gene: -
J gene: TRBJ2-1
clone size: -
CDR3 protein: CASSRDFLNSYNEQFF
CDR3 DNA: TGTGCCAGCAGCCGGGACTTCCTGAACTCCTACAATGAGCAGTTCTTC